What follows describes a single T cell receptor beta chain. The target antigen is unknown. The ends were cut back, 8 bases at V and 4 bases at J, with 15 bases in the middle. The CDR3 extends over 14 amino acids. Per the germline V gene, CDR1 is SNHLY and CDR2 is FYNNEI. Constant-segment primers were used for 5'RACE, and the resulting TCR alpha and TCR beta cDNA libraries carried sample barcodes and UMIs. TCRdb re-called the 5' RACE reads with MiXCR, one entry per CDR3 protein. Of 300,000 to 400,000 distinct CDR3 sequences in the sample, around 28% were seen once. The sample belongs to a study of T-cell memory formation after mild COVID-19. Overall study: TCR clusters showed largely donor specificity.

Findings and limits, study-wide: Largely, contracting CD4+ clones fell within CM and EM, and contracting CD8+ clones within EMRA. A second wave expanding day 15 to 37 was CD4+-biased; contracting clones were balanced.

The sample consisted of PBMCs or a T cell subset sorted from them (not recorded which). The chain uses TRBV2 and TRBJ2-1; D possibly matches TRBD1 or TRBD2 (5 bases each). This receptor was identified in an adult woman who had mild COVID-19 (a few samples of this study predate the infection). Cell type and time point are not known. The CDR3 spells CASVMTGTYNEQFF. In DNA form, the CDR3 reads TGTGCCAGCGTGATGACGGGGACGTACAATGAGCAGTTCTTC.